One sample yielded the 6 T cell receptor beta chains listed below, sequenced in a study of OX40 agonist ivuxolimab in advanced cancers. Only in-frame clones appear in the TCRdb table, and some are missing; sequencing was by immunoSEQ multiplex PCR. Of about 64,000 clones in the sample, less than 95% were seen once. The material was CD4+ or CD8+ T cells sorted from blood, obtained in a trial of the OX40 agonist ivuxolimab. These receptors all stem from an adult with an advanced solid tumor such as melanoma, head and neck, liver or kidney cancer.

The rearrangement links TRBV5-4 to TRBJ2-3; 8 bases line up with TRBD2. V lost 6 bases to trimming and J lost 4 bases; unmatched junction nucleotides: 10. Germline CDR1 and CDR2: SGHNT and YYREEE (reference sequence). This CDR3 region has 15 residues. As DNA, the CDR3 is TGTGCCAGCACCCTTCGCGGGGGGCGTGCAGATACGCAGTATTTT. The encoded protein is CASTLRGGRADTQYF.

This clone was found a few times. This rearrangement joins TRBV7-9 to TRBJ1-2, with D unclear. Deletions cut 0 bases from V and 11 bases from J, with 10 bases between. Germline V CDR1 and CDR2: SEHNR, FQNEAQ (reference sequence). The CDR3 runs 12 residues. The CDR3 sequence: CASSLASGEYTF. The CDR3 nucleotides read TGTGCCAGCAGCTTAGCGTCCGGGGAATACACCTTC.

This chain connects TRBV15 to TRBJ1-4; D gene ambiguous. V was trimmed by 3 bases and J by 8 bases, leaving 19 bases between them. Germline CDR1 LNHNV, CDR2 YYDKDF (reference sequence). This CDR3 spans 16 amino acids. The CDR3 DNA reads TGTGCCACCAGCAGGGGCATTCAGCGTCTCGGGGAAAAACTGTTTTTT. Translated, it gives CATSRGIQRLGEKLFF.

The chain links TRBV19 to TRBJ2-1; D is undetermined. Germline assignment: CDR1 LNHDA and CDR2 SQIVND (reference sequence). This CDR3 is 11 amino acids long. V dropped 5 bases and J dropped 3 bases, with 2 bases sitting between them. The DNA for the CDR3 is TGTGCCAGTAGTCTCTACAATGAGCAGTTCTTC. It translates to CASSLYNEQFF. The full variable domain, its missing parts supplied by reference TRBV19 and TRBJ2-1, is DGGITQSPKYLFRKEGQNVTLSCEQNLNHDAMYWYRQDPGQGLRLIYYSQIVNDFQKGDIAEGYSVSREKKESFPLTVTSAQKNPTAFYLCASSLYNEQFFGPGTRLTVL.

V usage is TRBV29-1 and J usage is TRBJ1-3; D unclear. CDR3 length equals 13 residues. In germline, CDR1 is SQVTM, CDR2 ANQGSEA. Trimming left V 2 bases short and J 1 base short, with 6 bases between. In DNA form, the CDR3 reads TGCAGCGTTGAACCGGCATCTGGAAACACCATATATTTT. Protein product: CSVEPASGNTIYF.

The rearrangement joins TRBV5-1 to TRBJ1-2; 11 bases fit TRBD1. The CDR3 is 14 residues long. Unmatched junction bases numbered 6, after V lost 4 bases and J lost 7 bases. Germline V gene data show CDR1 as SGHRS and CDR2 as YFSETQ. The DNA for the CDR3 is TGCGCCAGCAGCAAGGACAGGGGGCGAAGTGGCTACACCTTC. Translation gives CASSKDRGRSGYTF.